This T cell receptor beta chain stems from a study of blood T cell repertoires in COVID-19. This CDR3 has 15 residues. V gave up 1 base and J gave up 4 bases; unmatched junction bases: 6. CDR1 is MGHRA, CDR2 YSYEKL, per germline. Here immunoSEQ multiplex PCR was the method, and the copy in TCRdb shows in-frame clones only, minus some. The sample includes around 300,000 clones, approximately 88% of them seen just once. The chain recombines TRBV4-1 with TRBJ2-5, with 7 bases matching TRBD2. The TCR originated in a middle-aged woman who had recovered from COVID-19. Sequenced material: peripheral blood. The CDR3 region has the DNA TGCGCCAGCAGCCAAGTGGGGACGGGAGGAGAGACCCAGTACTTC. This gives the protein CASSQVGTGGETQYF.